The rows below give T cell receptor beta chains drawn from one sample of a study of blood T cell repertoires in COVID-19. TCRdb's copy holds only in-frame clones and misses some; the assay was immunoSEQ multiplex PCR. Among roughly 220,000 clones, approximately 90% were seen once, and the ten largest hold around 6.5%. The sequenced material came from peripheral blood. Receptor source: a man older than 75 with acute or convalescent COVID-19. CDR3s include the opening cysteine and the closing phenylalanine or tryptophan. The D gene is left open where the match is weak. Not every row has a clone size; where given, it reads once, few, many or a size class.

v_gene	abundance	j_gene	d_gene	CDR3aa
TRBV18	.	TRBJ2-6	.	CASSPAGGANVLTF
TRBV7-9	.	TRBJ1-2	.	CASSLGNGQFIVDGYTF
TRBV30	.	TRBJ2-3	TRBD2	CAWTSGLAGSDTQYF
TRBV27	.	TRBJ1-2	.	CASSFLPSDGYTF
TRBV19	.	TRBJ2-1	TRBD2	CASSITSGKYNEQFF
TRBV19	.	TRBJ2-3	TRBD1	CASSIGTGGSTDTQYF
TRBV5-1	.	TRBJ2-3	TRBD2	CASSLVAGALGTQYF
TRBV27	.	TRBJ2-1	TRBD2	CASSRGLAGEGQFF
TRBV20-1	.	TRBJ2-3	.	CSASESWASSTDTQYF
TRBV10-3	.	TRBJ1-2	.	CAISPGPGVGGYTF
TRBV6-2/TRBV6-3	.	TRBJ2-2	TRBD2	CASSRAGGAGELFF
TRBV11-2	.	TRBJ2-7	.	CASSDNSLAYEQYF
TRBV7-9	.	TRBJ1-2	TRBD1	CASSLAPGQGNYGYTF
TRBV28	.	TRBJ1-5	.	CASTPGGWGKSNQPQHF
TRBV10-3	once	TRBJ2-2	TRBD1	CAIRTPDRADTGELFF
TRBV15	.	TRBJ2-5	.	CATSPWGGRETQYF
TRBV7-9	.	TRBJ2-2	.	CASSPLQGSNTGELFF
TRBV7-9	.	TRBJ1-2	.	CASSGQNEPPGGYTF
TRBV19	once	TRBJ2-6	.	CASSTLRGSGANVLTF
TRBV25-1	once	TRBJ2-7	TRBD2	CASTRLAGGTEQYF
TRBV9	.	TRBJ2-1	.	CASSVTSRVSGSYNEQFF
TRBV11-3	.	TRBJ2-3	.	CASSLGTSTDTQYF
TRBV11-3	many	TRBJ2-5	TRBD1	CASSGTTGSRYF
TRBV5-1	.	TRBJ2-2	TRBD2	CASSLGGRGPGELFF
TRBV4-2	.	TRBJ2-4	TRBD1	CASSQVVSPGTEDIQYF
TRBV5-1	few	TRBJ2-1	TRBD2	CASSLVLASNEQFF
TRBV30	.	TRBJ2-2	.	CAWSRVVGELFF
TRBV2	.	TRBJ2-1	TRBD1	CASRGQGPYNEQFF
TRBV18	once	TRBJ1-6	.	CASSTGGSYNSPLHF
TRBV5-1	.	TRBJ2-5	.	CASRMGQKTETQYF
TRBV6-2/TRBV6-3	.	TRBJ2-2	TRBD2	CASSYWTSENTGELFF
TRBV5-1	.	TRBJ2-2	TRBD2	CASSLAAGGANTGELFF
TRBV6-6	.	TRBJ2-4	.	CASRLRGIQYF
TRBV15	.	TRBJ1-4	.	CATSRESGRNEKLFF
TRBV11-2	.	TRBJ2-1	TRBD1	CASSLGSGGNDEQFF
TRBV6-5	.	TRBJ1-6	TRBD1	CASKRTGIGNSPLHF
TRBV27	.	TRBJ1-1	.	CASSSQVGTEAFF
TRBV7-2	.	TRBJ1-1	.	CASSLLAGLANTEAFF
TRBV27	.	TRBJ1-5	.	CASSLSAWQPQHF
TRBV7-9	.	TRBJ2-7	TRBD2	CASSLAGGLYEQYF
TRBV11-3	once	TRBJ2-2	TRBD1	CASSAMGQGRYGELFF
TRBV6-5	.	TRBJ2-2	TRBD1	CASRADRGQSGELFF
TRBV7-2	.	TRBJ2-7	TRBD2	CASSDSGSLYEQYF
TRBV20-1	.	TRBJ1-1	.	CSASGRSAGNTEAFF
TRBV7-2	.	TRBJ2-5	TRBD2	CASSLATSGTLGETQYF
TRBV24-1	.	TRBJ1-5	TRBD1	CATRGQGNNQPQHF
TRBV18	.	TRBJ1-1	TRBD1	CASSVTGISMNTEAFF
TRBV5-6	.	TRBJ1-3	.	CASSFLTGTGNTIYF
TRBV27	.	TRBJ1-1	.	CASRGDMNTEAFF
TRBV6-2/TRBV6-3	.	TRBJ2-3	.	CASSPPRPRGTDTQYF
TRBV25-1	.	TRBJ1-2	.	CASSGGSHGYTF
TRBV24-1	.	TRBJ1-4	TRBD1	CATSENTGTGRGKLFF
TRBV29-1	.	TRBJ1-3	.	CSALGGRSGNTIYF
TRBV2	.	TRBJ2-7	.	CASSEASSREQYF
TRBV6-2/TRBV6-3	.	TRBJ2-1	TRBD2	CASSRTGRPGLAGNEQFF
TRBV24-1	.	TRBJ1-1	TRBD1	CATRPTGGFENTEAFF
TRBV29-1	.	TRBJ1-6	.	CSVAQGKNSPLHF
TRBV14	.	TRBJ2-5	TRBD1	CASSQGLWTGNQETQYF
TRBV7-2	.	TRBJ1-1	TRBD1	CASSLVGQGAAEAFF